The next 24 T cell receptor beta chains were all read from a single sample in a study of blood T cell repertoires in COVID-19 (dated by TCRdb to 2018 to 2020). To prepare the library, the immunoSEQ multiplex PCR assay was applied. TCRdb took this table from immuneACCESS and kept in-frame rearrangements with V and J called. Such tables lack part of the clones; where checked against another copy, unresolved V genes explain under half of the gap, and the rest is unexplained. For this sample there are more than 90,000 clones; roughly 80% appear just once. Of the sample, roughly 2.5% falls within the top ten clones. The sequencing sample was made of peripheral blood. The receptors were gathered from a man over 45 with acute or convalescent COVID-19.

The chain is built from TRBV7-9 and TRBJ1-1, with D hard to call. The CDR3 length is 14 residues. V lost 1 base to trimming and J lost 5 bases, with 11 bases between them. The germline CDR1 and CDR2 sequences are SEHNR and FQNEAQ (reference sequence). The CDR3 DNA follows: TGTGCCAGCAGCTTAGTGGAGGGAAGTACTGAAGCTTTCTTT. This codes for CASSLVEGSTEAFF.

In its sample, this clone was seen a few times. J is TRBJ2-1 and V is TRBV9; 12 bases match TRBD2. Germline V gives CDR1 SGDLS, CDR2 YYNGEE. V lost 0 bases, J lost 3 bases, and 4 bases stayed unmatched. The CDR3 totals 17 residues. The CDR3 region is CASSVGPSGGVYNEQFF. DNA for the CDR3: TGTGCCAGCAGCGTAGGCCCTAGCGGGGGGGTCTACAATGAGCAGTTCTTC.

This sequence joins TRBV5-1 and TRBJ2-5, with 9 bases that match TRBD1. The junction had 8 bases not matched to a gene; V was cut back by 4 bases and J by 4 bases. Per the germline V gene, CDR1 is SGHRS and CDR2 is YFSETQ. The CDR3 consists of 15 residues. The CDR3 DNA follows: TGCGCCAGCAGCAGGACAGGGGAGGGTGGAGAGACCCAGTACTTC. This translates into CASSRTGEGGETQYF. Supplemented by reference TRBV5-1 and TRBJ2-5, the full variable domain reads KAGVTQTPRYLIKTRGQQVTLSCSPISGHRSVSWYQQTPGQGLQFLFEYFSETQRNKGNFPGRFSGRQFSNSRSEMNVSTLELGDSALYLCASSRTGEGGETQYFGPGTRLLVL.

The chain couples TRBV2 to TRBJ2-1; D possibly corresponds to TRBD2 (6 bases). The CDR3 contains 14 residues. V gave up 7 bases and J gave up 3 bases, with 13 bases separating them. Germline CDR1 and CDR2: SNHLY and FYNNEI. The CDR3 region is CASNERGNYNEQFF. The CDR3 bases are TGTGCCAGCAACGAACGGGGGAACTACAATGAGCAGTTCTTC. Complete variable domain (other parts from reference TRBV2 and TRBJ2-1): EPEVTQTPSHQVTQMGQEVILRCVPISNHLYFYWYRQILGQKVEFLVSFYNNEISEKSEIFDDQFSVERPDGSNFTLKIRSTKLEDSAMYFCASNERGNYNEQFFGPGTRLTVL.

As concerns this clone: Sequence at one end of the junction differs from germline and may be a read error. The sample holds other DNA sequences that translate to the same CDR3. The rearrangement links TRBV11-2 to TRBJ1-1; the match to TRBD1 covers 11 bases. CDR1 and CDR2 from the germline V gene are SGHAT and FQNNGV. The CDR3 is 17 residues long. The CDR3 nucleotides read TGTGCCAGCAGCCCCGGGACAGGGGGTGAGGCGAACACTGAGGCTTTCTTT. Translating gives CASSPGTGGEANTEAFF.

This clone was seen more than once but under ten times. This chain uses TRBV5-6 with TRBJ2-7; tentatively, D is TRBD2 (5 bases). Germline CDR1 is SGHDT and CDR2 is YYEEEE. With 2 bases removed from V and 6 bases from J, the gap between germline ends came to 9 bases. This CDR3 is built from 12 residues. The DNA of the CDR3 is TGTGCCAGCAGCTTTTCCGGGGTCGAGCAGTACTTC. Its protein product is CASSFSGVEQYF.

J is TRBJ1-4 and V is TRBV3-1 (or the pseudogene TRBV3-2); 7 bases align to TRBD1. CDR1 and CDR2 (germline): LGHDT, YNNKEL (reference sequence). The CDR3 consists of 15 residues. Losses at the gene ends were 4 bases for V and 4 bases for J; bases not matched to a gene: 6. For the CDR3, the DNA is TGTGCCAGCAGCCCAGGGACAGCAGTTAATGAAAAACTGTTTTTT. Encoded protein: CASSPGTAVNEKLFF.

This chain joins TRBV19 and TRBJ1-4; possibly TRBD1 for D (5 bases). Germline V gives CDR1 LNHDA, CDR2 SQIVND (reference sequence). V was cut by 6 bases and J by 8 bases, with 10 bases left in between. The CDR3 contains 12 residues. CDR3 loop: CASRPRDEKLFF. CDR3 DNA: TGTGCCAGTAGACCGCGGGACGAAAAACTGTTTTTT.

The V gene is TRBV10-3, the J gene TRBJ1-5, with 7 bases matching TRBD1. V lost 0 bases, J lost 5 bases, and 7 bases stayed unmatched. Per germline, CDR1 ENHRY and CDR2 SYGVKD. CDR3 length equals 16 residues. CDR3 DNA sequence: TGTGCCATCAGTGAGTCTAGGCAGGGGGAGGATCAGCCCCAGCATTTT. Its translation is CAISESRQGEDQPQHF.

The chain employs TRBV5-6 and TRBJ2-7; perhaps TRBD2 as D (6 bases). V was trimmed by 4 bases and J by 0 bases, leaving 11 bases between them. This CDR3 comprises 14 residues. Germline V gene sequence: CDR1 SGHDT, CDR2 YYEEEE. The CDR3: CASSPAGSSYEQYF. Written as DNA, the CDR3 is TGTGCCAGCAGCCCTGCCGGGAGCTCCTACGAGCAGTACTTC.

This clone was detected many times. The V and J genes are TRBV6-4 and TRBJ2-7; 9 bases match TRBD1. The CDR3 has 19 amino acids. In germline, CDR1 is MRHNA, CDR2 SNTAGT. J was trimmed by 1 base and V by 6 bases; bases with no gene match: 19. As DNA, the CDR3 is TGTGCCAGCAGCCCCCCGGGACAGGGAGTCGCTAAGCTATCCTACGAGCAGTACTTC. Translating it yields CASSPPGQGVAKLSYEQYF.

The CDR3 loop is CASNELSPGLAGSLRNEQFF. The CDR3, as DNA: TGCGCCAGCAATGAATTGAGCCCGGGACTAGCGGGTAGCCTCCGCAATGAGCAGTTCTTC. The rearrangement uses TRBV10-2 and TRBJ2-1; 12 bases map to TRBD2. This CDR3 spans 20 amino acids. V trimming: 7 bases; J trimming: 6 bases; junction bases outside the gene matches: 22. Germline CDR1 reads WSHSY; CDR2 reads SAAADI.

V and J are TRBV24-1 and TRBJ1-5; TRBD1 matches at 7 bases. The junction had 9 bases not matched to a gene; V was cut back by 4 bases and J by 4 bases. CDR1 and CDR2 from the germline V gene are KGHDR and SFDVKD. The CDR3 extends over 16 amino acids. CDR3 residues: CATSDTRQGGNQPQHF. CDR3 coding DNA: TGTGCCACCAGTGACACCCGACAGGGTGGGAATCAGCCCCAGCATTTT.

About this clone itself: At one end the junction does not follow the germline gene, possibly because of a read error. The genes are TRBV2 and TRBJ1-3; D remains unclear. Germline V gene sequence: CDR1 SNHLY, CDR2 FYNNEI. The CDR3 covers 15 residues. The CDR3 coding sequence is TGTGCCAGCAGTGAAATTTCGAGATCTGAAAACACCATATATTTT. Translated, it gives CASSEISRSENTIYF.

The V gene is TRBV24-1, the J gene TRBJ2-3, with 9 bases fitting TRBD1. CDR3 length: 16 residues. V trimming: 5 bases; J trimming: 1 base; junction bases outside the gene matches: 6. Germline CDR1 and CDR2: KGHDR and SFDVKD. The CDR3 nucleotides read TGTGCCACCAGTGCCTCGGACAGGGGTGGCACAGATACGCAGTATTTT. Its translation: CATSASDRGGTDTQYF.

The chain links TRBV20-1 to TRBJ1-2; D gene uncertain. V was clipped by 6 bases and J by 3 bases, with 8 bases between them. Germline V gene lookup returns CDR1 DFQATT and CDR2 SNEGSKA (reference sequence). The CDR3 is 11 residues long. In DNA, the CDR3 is TGCAGTGCAATCGCGGACTATGGCTACACCTTC. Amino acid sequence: CSAIADYGYTF.

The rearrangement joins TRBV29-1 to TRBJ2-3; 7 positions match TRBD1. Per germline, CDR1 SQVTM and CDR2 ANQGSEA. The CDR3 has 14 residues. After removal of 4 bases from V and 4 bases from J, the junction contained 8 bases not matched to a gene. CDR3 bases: TGCAGCGTTGCCCGGGACAGCCGCGCAGATACGCAGTATTTT. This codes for CSVARDSRADTQYF.

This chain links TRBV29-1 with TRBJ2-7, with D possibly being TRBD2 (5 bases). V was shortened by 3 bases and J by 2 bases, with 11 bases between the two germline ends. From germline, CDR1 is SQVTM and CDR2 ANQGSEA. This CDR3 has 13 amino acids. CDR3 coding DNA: TGCAGCGTTGATGAGGGCCCCCCCTACGAGCAGTACTTC. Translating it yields CSVDEGPPYEQYF.

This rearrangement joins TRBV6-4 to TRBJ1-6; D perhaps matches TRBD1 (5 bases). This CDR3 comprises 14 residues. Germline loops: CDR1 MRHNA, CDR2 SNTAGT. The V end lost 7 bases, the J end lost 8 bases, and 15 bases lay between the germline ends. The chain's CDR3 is CASKDQGPDSPLHF. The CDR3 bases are TGTGCCAGCAAAGATCAGGGTCCCGATTCACCCCTCCACTTT.

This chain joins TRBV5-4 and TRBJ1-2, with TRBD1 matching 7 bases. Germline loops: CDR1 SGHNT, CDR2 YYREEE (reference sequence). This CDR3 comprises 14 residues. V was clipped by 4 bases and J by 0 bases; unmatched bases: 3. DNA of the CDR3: TGTGCCAGCAGCGACAGGGTTTCTAACTATGGCTACACCTTC. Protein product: CASSDRVSNYGYTF. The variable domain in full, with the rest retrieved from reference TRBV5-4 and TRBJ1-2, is ETGVTQSPTHLIKTRGQQVTLRCSSQSGHNTVSWYQQALGQGPQFIFQYYREEENGRGNFPPRFSGLQFPNYSSELNVNALELDDSALYLCASSDRVSNYGYTFGSGTRLTVV.

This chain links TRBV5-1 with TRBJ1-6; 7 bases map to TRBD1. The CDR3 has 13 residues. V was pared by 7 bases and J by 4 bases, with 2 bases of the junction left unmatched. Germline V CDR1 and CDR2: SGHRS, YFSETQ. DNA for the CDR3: TGCGCCAGCCGGGACAGTTATAATTCACCCCTCCACTTT. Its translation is CASRDSYNSPLHF. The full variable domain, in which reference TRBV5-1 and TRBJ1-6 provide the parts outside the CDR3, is KAGVTQTPRYLIKTRGQQVTLSCSPISGHRSVSWYQQTPGQGLQFLFEYFSETQRNKGNFPGRFSGRQFSNSRSEMNVSTLELGDSALYLCASRDSYNSPLHFGNGTRLTVT.

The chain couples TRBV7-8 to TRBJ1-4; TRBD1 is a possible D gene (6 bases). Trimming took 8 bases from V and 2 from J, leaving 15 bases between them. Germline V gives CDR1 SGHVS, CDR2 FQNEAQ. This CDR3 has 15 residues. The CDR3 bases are TGTGCCAGCGCGAGTAGGGGGACGACTAATGAAAAACTGTTTTTT. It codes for CASASRGTTNEKLFF.

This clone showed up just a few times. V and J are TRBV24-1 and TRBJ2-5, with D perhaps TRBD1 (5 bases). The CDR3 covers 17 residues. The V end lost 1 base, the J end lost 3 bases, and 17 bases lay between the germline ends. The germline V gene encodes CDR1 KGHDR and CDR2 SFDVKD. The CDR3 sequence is CATSDFPDMTMEETQYF. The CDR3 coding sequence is TGTGCCACCAGTGATTTTCCGGACATGACGATGGAAGAGACCCAGTACTTC.

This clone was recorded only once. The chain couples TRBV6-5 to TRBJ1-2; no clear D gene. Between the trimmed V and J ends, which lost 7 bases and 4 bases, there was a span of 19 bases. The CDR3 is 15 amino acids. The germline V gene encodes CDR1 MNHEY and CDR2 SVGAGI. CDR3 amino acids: CASTRSEASSYGYTF. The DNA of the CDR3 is TGTGCCAGCACCCGGTCGGAGGCAAGTAGCTATGGCTACACCTTC.